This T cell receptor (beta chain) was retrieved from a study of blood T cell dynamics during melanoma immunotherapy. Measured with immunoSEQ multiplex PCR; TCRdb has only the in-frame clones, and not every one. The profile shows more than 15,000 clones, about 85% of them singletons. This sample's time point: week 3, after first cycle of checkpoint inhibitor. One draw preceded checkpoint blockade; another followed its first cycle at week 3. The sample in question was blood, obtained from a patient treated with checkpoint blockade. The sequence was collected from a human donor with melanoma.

The CDR3 here is CASSDTGGPWVEQYF. In nucleotides, the CDR3 is TGTGCCAGCAGTGACACAGGGGGCCCCTGGGTGGAGCAGTACTTC. This chain joins TRBV6-1 and TRBJ2-7, with 9 bases matching TRBD1. V was clipped by 3 bases and J by 7 bases; unmatched bases: 10. The CDR3 covers 15 residues. Germline CDR1 reads MNHNS; CDR2 reads SASEGT.